The source of this TCR beta chain is a study of beta chain features in type 1 diabetes. Study-level findings and limits: Cells with high TCR expression could be over-represented when cDNA is sequenced.

cDNA synthesis used the whole RNA isolate, giving expressed TCRB sequences. TCRdb's copy holds only in-frame clones and misses some; the assay was immunoSEQ multiplex PCR. The sample comprises about 620,000 clones, 15% to 17% of which are singletons, and 0.093% rests with the top ten. This CDR3 has 14 residues. The germline gives CDR1 GTSNPN, CDR2 SVGIG (reference sequence). Trimming took off 0 bases at V and 5 bases at J, with 14 bases between the two ends. A few counts support this clone. The antigen is undetermined. Only one heparinised blood draw was taken per donor, and its volume averaged roughly 0.12 L. CD4+ cells of the naive, central memory, regulatory and stem cell-like memory types were sorted via CD45RO/CCR7/CD25/CD127/CD95/CD27.

The receptor was derived from a man aged 18 to 29 in good health. Sequences were obtained from naive CD4+ T cells from blood. The chain carries TRBV30 and TRBJ2-7; the D is unclear. The CDR3 bases are TGTGCCTGGAGTGTACTGTATATGGGCCACGAGCAGTACTTC. Translation gives CAWSVLYMGHEQYF.